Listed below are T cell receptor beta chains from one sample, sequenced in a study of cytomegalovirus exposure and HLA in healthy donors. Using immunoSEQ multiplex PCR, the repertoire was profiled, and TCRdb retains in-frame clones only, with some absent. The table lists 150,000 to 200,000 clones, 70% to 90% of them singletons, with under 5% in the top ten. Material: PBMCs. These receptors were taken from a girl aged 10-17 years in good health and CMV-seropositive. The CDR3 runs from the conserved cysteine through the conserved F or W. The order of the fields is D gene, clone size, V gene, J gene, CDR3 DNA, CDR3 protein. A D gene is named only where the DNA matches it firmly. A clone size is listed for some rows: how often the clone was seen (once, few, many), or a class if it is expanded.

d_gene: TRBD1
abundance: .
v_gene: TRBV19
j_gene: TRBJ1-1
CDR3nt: TGTGCCAGTGGGAATCCGGGACAGGGGTTGGAAGCTTTCTTT
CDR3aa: CASGNPGQGLEAFF

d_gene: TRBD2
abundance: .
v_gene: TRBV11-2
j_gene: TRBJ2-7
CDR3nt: TGTGCCAGCAGCTCACACTCCGGGACTAGCGGTTTCTACGAGCAGTACTTC
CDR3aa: CASSSHSGTSGFYEQYF

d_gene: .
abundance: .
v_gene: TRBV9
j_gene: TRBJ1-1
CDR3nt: TGTGCCAGCAGCCCCCACGGGAACACTGAAGCTTTCTTT
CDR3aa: CASSPHGNTEAFF

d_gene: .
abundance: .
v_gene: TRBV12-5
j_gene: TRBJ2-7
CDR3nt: TGTGCTAGTGGTACCCCCGGGATGGACGAGCAGTACTTC
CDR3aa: CASGTPGMDEQYF

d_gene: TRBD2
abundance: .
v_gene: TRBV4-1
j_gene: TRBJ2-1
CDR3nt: TGCGCCAGCAGCCAAGATATTGGTAGCGGGGGTGAGCAGTTCTTC
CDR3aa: CASSQDIGSGGEQFF

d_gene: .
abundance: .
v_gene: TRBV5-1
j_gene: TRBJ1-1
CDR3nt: TGCGCCAGCAGCTCCGGGAAGAACACTGAAGCTTTCTTT
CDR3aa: CASSSGKNTEAFF

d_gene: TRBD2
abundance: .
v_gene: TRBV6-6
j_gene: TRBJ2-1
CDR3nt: TGTGCCAGCAACCAAGGGGTGACTAGCGGAAACAATGAGCAGTTCTTC
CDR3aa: CASNQGVTSGNNEQFF

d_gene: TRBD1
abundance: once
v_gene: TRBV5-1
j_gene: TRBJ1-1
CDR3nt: TGCGCCAGCACCAGACAGATCGACAGGGGGAACACTGAAGCTTTCTTT
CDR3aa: CASTRQIDRGNTEAFF

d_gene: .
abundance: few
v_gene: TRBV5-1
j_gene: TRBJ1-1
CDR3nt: TGCGCCAGCAGCCGGGGGGTTGGCACTGAAGCTTTCTTT
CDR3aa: CASSRGVGTEAFF

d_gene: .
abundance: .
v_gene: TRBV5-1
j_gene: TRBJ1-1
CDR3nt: TGCGCCAGCAGCTCAAGCTATCCGAACACTGAAGCTTTCTTT
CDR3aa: CASSSSYPNTEAFF

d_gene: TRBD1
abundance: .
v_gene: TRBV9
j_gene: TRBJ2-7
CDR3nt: TGTGCCAGCAGCGTAGGGGACAGGACCTACGAGCAGTACTTC
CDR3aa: CASSVGDRTYEQYF

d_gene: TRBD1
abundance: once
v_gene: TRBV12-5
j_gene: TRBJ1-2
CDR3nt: TGTGCTAGTGGAAGCTCGACAGGGGATATTAACTATGGCTACACCTTC
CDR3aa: CASGSSTGDINYGYTF

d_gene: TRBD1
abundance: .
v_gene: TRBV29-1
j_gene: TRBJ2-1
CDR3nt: TGCAGCGCCCCGGGACAGGGAGGCTACAATGAGCAGTTCTTC
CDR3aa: CSAPGQGGYNEQFF

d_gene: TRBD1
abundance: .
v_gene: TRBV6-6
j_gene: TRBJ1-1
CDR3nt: TGTGCCAGCAGTTCCCCGGGACAGGGGGCTGTTGAAGCTTTCTTT
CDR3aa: CASSSPGQGAVEAFF

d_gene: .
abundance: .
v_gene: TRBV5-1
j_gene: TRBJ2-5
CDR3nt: TGCGCCAGCAGTAGTGGGAGGACCGCGACGGAGACCCAGTACTTC
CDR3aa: CASSSGRTATETQYF

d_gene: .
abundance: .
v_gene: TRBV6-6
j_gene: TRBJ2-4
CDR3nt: TGTGCCAGCAGTCTTTTAAGGCGGGCGGTAAAAAACATTCAGTACTTC
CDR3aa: CASSLLRRAVKNIQYF

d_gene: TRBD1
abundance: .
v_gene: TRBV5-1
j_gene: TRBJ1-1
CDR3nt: TGCGCCAGCAGCTTGGAAGACAGGGGGAGCACTGAAGCTTTCTTT
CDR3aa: CASSLEDRGSTEAFF

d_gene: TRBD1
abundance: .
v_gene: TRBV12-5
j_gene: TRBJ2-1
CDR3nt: TGTGCTAGTGGTTGGATTTTCGCCGGGACAGGGGACTACAATGAGCAGTTCTTC
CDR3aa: CASGWIFAGTGDYNEQFF

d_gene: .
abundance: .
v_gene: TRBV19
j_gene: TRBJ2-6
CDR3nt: TGTGCCAGTAGTCCCCGCGTCTCTGGGGCCAACGTCCTGACTTTC
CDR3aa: CASSPRVSGANVLTF

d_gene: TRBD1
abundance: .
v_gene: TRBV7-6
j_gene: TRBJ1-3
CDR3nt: TGTGCCAGCGCTCCCACAGGGGGCCACTCTGGAAACACCATATATTTT
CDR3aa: CASAPTGGHSGNTIYF

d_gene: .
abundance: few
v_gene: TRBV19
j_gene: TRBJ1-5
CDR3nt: TGTGCCAGTACACCCCGAGGACAGCTCAATCAGCCCCAGCATTTT
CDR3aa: CASTPRGQLNQPQHF

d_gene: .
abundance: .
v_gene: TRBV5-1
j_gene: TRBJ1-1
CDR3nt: TGCGCCAGCACCGAACAGGGCGACACTGAGGCTTTCTTT
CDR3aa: CASTEQGDTEAFF

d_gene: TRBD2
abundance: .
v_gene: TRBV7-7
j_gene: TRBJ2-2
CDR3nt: TGTGCTAGCAGCTCGGGACTAGCGGGGGCGAACACCGGGGAGCTGTTTTTT
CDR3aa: CASSSGLAGANTGELFF

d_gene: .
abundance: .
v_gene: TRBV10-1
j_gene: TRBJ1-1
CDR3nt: TGCGCCAGCAGTGAGTTTGGTGGGGCATACACTGAAGCTTTCTTT
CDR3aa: CASSEFGGAYTEAFF

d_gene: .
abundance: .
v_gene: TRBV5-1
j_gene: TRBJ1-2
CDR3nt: TGCGCCAGCAGCTTGGCCGGCAGGGAACCCTATGGCTACACCTTC
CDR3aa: CASSLAGREPYGYTF

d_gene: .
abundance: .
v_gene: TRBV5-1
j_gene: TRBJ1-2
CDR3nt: TGCGCCAGCAGTTTGGGAGGGATTGGCTACACCTTC
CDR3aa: CASSLGGIGYTF

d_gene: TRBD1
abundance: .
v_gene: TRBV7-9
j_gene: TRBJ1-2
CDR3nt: TGTGCCAGCATCCTCGCCGGGACAGCACACTTCCATGGCTACACCTTC
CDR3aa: CASILAGTAHFHGYTF

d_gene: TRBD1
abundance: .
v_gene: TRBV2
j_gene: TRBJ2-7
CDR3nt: TGTGCCAGCAGACCTAGACAGGGGGCTTTATCCGAGCAGTACTTC
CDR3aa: CASRPRQGALSEQYF

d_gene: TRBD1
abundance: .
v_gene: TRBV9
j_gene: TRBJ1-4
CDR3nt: TGTGCCAGCAGCGCTTTAGGGGGCTTGGGTGAAAAACTGTTTTTT
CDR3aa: CASSALGGLGEKLFF

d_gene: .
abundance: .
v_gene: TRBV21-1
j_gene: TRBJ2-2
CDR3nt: TGTGCCAGCAGCAAAGTACTAGCGGGTCAAACGAACACCGGGGAGCTGTTTTTT
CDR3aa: CASSKVLAGQTNTGELFF

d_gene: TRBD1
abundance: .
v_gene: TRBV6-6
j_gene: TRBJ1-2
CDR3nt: TGTGCCAGCAGCCAGAAAGACCCGGGACAGGGGTATGGCTACACCTTC
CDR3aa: CASSQKDPGQGYGYTF

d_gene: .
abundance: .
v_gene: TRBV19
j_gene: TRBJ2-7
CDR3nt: TGTGCCAGTAGTATCGGGACTCCAGCCTACGAGCAGTACTTC
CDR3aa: CASSIGTPAYEQYF

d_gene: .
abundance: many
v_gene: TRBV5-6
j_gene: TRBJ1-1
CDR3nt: TGTGCCAGCAGCTTGTATCCGGGATCGAACACTGAAGCTTTCTTT
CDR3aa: CASSLYPGSNTEAFF

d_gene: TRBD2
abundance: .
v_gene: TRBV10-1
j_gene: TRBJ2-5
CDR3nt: TGCGCCAGCAGTGCGGGGGGGCCAGAGACCCAGTACTTC
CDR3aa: CASSAGGPETQYF

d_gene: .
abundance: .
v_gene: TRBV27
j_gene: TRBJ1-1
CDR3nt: TGTGCCAGCAGTCACTTAGGGGCCGGTTTGAGGACTGAAGCTTTCTTT
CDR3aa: CASSHLGAGLRTEAFF

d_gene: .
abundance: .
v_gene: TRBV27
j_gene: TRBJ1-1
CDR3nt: TGTGCCAGCAGAAGGGGGGGGAACACTGAAGCTTTCTTT
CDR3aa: CASRRGGNTEAFF

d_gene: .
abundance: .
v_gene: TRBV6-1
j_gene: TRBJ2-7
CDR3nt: TGTGCCAGCAGTGAAGGACAGGTTGCCTACGAGCAGTACTTC
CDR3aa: CASSEGQVAYEQYF

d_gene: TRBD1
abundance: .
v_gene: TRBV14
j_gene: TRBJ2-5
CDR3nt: TGTGCCAGCAGCCAAGTAATCCGGCAGGGGGCTTTCCTGTACCAAGAGACCCAGTACTTC
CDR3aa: CASSQVIRQGAFLYQETQYF

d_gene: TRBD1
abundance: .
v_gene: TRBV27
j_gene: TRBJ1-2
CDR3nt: TGTGCCAGCACCCCTCTGTGGGCAGGGGGCGCTCGGGGCTATGGCTACACCTTC
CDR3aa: CASTPLWAGGARGYGYTF

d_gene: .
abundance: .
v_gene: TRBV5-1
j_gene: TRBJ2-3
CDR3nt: TGCGCCAGCAGCTCGGAGGAGCCAGATACGCAGTATTTT
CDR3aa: CASSSEEPDTQYF

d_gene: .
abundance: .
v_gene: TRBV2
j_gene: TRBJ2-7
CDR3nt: TGTGCCAGCAGAGGGACTGGCGTCTACGAGCAGTACTTC
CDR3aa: CASRGTGVYEQYF

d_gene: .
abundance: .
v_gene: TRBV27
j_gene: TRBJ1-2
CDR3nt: TGTGCCAGCAGTACCTCCGGACAAGTCTATGGCTACACCTTC
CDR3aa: CASSTSGQVYGYTF

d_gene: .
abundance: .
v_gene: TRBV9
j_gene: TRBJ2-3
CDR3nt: TGTGCCAGCAGCGTCGAGGGATATCCGGGCGATACGCAGTATTTT
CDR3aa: CASSVEGYPGDTQYF

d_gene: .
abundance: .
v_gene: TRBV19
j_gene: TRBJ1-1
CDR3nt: TGTGCCAGTAGTCGGGGGTTGAACACTGAAGCTTTCTTT
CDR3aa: CASSRGLNTEAFF

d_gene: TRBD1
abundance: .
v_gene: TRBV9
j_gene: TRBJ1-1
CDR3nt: TGTGCCAGCAGCGTTACAGGGGGGAGCACTGAAGCTTTCTTT
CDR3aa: CASSVTGGSTEAFF

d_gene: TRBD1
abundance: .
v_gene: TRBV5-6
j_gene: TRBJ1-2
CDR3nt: TGTGCCAGCAGCGGGTTGTGGGTCGACAGGGTTCAAGGAGGCTACACCTTC
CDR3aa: CASSGLWVDRVQGGYTF

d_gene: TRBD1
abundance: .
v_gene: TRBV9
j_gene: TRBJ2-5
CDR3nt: TGTGCCAGCAGCGAACGAGAGGGGGCTGGAGAGACCCAGTACTTC
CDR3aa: CASSEREGAGETQYF

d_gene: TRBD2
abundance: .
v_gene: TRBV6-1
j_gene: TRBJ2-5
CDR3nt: TGTGCCAGCATCTCCGGGACTAGCGGGGGGGAGACCCAGTACTTC
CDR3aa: CASISGTSGGETQYF

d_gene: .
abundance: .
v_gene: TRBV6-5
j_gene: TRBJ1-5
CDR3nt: TGTGCCAGCAGTTACTCGATCGGGTCTCGGCAGCCCCAGCATTTT
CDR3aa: CASSYSIGSRQPQHF

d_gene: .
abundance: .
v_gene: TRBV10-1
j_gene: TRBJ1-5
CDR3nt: TGCGCCAGCAGTCCCCCCACAGGGAATAGCAATCAGCCCCAGCATTTT
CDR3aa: CASSPPTGNSNQPQHF

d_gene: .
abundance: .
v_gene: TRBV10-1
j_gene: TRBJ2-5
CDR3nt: TGCGCCAGCAGTGAGGGGGGGGCGCAGGGAGAGACCCAGTACTTC
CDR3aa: CASSEGGAQGETQYF

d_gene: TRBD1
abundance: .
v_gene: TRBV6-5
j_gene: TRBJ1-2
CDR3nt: TGTGCCAGCAGTTATCCGGGACAGGGCTTACGGGGCTACACCTTC
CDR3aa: CASSYPGQGLRGYTF

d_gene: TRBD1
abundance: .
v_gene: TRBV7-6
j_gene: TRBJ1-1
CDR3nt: TGTGCCAGCAGCTTGTCCGGGCAGGGGGTCACTGAAGCTTTCTTT
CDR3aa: CASSLSGQGVTEAFF